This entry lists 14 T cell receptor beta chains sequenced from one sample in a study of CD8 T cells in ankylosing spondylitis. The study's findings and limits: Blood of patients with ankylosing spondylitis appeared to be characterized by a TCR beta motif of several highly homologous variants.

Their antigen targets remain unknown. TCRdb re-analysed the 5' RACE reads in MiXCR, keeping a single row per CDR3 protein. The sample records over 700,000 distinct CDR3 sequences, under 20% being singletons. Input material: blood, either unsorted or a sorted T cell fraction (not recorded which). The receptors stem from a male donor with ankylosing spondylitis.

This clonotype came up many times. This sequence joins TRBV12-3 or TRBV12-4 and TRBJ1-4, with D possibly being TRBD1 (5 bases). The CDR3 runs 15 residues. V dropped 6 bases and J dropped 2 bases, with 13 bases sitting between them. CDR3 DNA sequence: TGTGCCAGCAGCACCCGAGGGACCACTAATGAAAAACTGTTTTTT. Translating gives CASSTRGTTNEKLFF.

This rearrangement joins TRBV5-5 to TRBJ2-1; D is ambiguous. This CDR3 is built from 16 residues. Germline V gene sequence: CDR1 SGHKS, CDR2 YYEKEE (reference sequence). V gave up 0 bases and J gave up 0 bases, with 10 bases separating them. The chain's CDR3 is CASSLDGSSSYNEQFF. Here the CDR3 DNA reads TGTGCCAGCAGCTTGGACGGGTCTAGCTCCTACAATGAGCAGTTCTTC.

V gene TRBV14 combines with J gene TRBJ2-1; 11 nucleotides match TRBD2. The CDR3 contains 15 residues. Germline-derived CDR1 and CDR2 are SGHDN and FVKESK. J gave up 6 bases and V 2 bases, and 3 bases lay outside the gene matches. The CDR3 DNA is TGTGCCAGCAGCCAACTGGGACTAGCGGCCAATGAGCAGTTCTTC. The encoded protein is CASSQLGLAANEQFF.

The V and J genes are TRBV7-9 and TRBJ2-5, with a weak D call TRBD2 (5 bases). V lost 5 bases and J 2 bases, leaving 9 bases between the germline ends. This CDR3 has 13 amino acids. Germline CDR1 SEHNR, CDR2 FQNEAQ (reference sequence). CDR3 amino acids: CASSGREQETQYF. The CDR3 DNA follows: TGTGCCAGCAGCGGAAGGGAGCAAGAGACCCAGTACTTC.

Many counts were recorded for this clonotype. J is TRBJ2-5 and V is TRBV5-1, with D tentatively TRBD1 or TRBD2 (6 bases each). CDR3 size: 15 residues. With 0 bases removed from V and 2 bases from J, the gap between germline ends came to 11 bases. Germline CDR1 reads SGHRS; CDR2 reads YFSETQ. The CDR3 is CASSLDGGDQETQYF. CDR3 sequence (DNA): TGCGCCAGCAGCTTGGACGGGGGCGATCAAGAGACCCAGTACTTC.

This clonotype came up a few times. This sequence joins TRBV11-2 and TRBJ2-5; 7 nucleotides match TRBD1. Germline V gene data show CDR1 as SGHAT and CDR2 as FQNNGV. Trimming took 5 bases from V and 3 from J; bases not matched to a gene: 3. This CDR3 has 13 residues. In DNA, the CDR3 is TGTGCCAGCAGCCCGACAGGGAAAGAGACCCAGTACTTC. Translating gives CASSPTGKETQYF.

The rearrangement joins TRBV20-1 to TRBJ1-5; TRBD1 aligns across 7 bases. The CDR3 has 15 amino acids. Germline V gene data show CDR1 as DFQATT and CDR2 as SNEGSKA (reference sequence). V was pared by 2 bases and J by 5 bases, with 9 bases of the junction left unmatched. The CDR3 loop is CSARYTGDHYQPQHF. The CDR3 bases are TGCAGTGCTAGATATACAGGGGATCATTATCAGCCCCAGCATTTT.

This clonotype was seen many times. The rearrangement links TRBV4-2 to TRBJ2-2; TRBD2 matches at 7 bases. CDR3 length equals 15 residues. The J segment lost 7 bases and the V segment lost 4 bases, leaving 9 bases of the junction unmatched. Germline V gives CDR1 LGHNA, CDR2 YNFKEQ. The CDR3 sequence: CASSRGLEQGGELFF. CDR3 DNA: TGTGCCAGCAGCCGCGGACTAGAACAAGGCGGGGAGCTGTTTTTT.

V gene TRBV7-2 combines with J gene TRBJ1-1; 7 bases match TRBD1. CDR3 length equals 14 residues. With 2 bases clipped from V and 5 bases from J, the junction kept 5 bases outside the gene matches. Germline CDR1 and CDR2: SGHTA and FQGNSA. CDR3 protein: CASSLTGAWTEAFF. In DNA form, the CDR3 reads TGTGCCAGCAGCTTAACAGGGGCGTGGACTGAAGCTTTCTTT.

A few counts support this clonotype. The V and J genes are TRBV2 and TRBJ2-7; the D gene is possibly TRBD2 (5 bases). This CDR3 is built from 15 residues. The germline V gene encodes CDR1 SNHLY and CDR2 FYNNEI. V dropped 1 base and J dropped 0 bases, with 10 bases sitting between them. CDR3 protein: CASSEEPTSSYEQYF. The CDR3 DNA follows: TGTGCCAGCAGTGAAGAACCAACTAGCTCCTACGAGCAGTACTTC.

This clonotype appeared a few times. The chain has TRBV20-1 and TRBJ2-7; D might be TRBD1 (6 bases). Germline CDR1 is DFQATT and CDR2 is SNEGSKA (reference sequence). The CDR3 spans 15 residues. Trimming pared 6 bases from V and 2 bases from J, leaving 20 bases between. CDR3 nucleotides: TGCAGTGCCGATATCCCCGGGACACCTACCTACGAGCAGTACTTC. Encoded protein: CSADIPGTPTYEQYF.

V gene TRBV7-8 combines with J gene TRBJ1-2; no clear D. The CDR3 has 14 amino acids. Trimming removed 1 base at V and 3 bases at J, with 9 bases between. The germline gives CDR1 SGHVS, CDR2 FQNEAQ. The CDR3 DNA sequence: TGTGCCAGCAGCTTAGAGGCGCGGTACTATGGCTACACCTTC. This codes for CASSLEARYYGYTF.

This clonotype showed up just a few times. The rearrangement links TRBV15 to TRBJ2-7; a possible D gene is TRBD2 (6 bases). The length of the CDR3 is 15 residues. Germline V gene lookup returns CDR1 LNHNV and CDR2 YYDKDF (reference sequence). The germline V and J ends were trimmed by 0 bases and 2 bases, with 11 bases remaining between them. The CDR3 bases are TGTGCCACCAGCAGAGATTTTTGGGGGGCCTACGAGCAGTACTTC. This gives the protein CATSRDFWGAYEQYF.

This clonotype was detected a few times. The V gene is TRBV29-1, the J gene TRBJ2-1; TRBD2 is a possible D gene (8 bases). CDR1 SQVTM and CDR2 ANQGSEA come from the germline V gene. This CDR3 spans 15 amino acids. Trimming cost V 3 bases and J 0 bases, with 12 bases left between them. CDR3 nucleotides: TGCAGCGTTGAGACAGGGACTAGCTCCTACAATGAGCAGTTCTTC. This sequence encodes CSVETGTSSYNEQFF.